This record concerns one T cell receptor (beta chain) sequence. The TCR beta profiling, which covered VDJ combination and CDR3 sequence, was carried out using genomic DNA as the template. TCRdb reprocessed the reads via MiXCR and lists one record per CDR3 protein. Of 200,000 to 250,000 distinct CDR3 sequences listed, almost 35% are singletons. The sample comes from a study of CD8+CD57+ T cells in acquired aplastic anemia. Study-wide context: Average DNA yield from sorted CD4+ and CD8+ cells was around 3.2 ug. Read counts for CD4+ cells (from healthy donors) averaged about 10.8 million.

V lost 3 bases, J lost 5 bases, and 13 bases lay in between. The CDR3 has 14 amino acids. CDR1 and CDR2 (germline): LNHNV, YYDKDF (reference sequence). Sequencing was carried out using sorted CD4+, CD8+, or CD8+CD57+ T cells (not recorded which) from PBMCs. The TCR comes from a human donor in good health, serving as a control. The gene calls are TRBV15 and TRBJ1-2; no reliable D call. CDR3 protein: CATSSHADRYGYTF. CDR3 nucleotide sequence: TGTGCCACCAGCAGCCACGCAGATCGATATGGCTACACCTTC.